Below, one T cell receptor (beta chain) is given with its context. Some clones are missing from TCRdb's copy, which holds only in-frame ones; the method was immunoSEQ multiplex PCR. In the table there are fewer than 80,000 clones, approximately 90% of which are singletons. The junction had 2 bases not matched to a gene; V was cut back by 3 bases and J by 13 bases. The CDR3 is 13 amino acids. Germline V gene sequence: CDR1 SNHLY, CDR2 FYNNEI. The data were taken from a study of OX40 agonist ivuxolimab in advanced cancers. Study background: Partial responses were achieved by three patients, one with hepatocellular carcinoma and two with cutaneous melanoma.

This TCR came from an adult with an advanced solid tumor such as melanoma, head and neck, liver or kidney cancer. The sequences come from CD4+ or CD8+ T cells sorted from blood, collected in a trial of the OX40 agonist ivuxolimab. The chain is built from TRBV2 and TRBJ2-1; 14 nucleotides line up with TRBD2. DNA of the CDR3: TGTGCCAGCAGTGAGGGACTAGCGGGGGAACAGTTCTTC. Its protein product is CASSEGLAGEQFF.